This T cell receptor beta chain derives from a study of control samples from healthy donors and cancer patients. Using immunoSEQ multiplex PCR, the repertoire was profiled, and TCRdb retains in-frame clones only, with some absent. The data show about 200,000 clones, and the top ten clones hold around 2%. This clonotype was obtained from a woman younger than 45 in good health. Source material: blood.

The CDR3 DNA sequence: TGTGCCAGCAGCTCGCCCTCGACAGGGAGCTATGGCTACACCTTC. It translates to CASSSPSTGSYGYTF. This rearrangement joins TRBV11-1 to TRBJ1-2; 7 nucleotides align to TRBD1. Germline V gives CDR1 SGHAT, CDR2 FQDESV (reference sequence). J gave up 4 bases and V 4 bases, and 9 bases lay outside the gene matches. The CDR3 extends over 15 amino acids.